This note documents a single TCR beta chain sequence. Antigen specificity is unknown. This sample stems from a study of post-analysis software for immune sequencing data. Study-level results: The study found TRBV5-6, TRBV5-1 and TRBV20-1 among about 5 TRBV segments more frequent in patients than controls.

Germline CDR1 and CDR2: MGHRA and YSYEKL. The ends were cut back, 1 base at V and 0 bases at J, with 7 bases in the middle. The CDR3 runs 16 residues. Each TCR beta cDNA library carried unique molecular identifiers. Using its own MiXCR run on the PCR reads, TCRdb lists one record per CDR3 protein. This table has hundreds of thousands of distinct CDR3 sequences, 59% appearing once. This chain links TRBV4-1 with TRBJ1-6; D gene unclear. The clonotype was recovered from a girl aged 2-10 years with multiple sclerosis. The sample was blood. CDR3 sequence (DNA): TGCGCCAGCAGCCAAGGAACGAGCTCCTATAATTCACCCCTCCACTTT. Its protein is CASSQGTSSYNSPLHF.